The next 14 T cell receptor beta chains were all read from a single sample in a study of beta chain features in type 1 diabetes. The investigators reverse transcribed all of the isolated RNA, so they sequenced expressed TCRB transcripts. Sequencing was performed with immunoSEQ multiplex PCR; in TCRdb, only in-frame clones are kept and a portion is missing. In the table there are hundreds of thousands of clones, around 9.7% of which are singletons. No antigen has been identified for these receptors. Regarding the study as a whole: Moderately but significantly shorter TCRB CDR3s were found in Type 1 diabetes patients in all four CD4+ subsets.

Sequencing used central memory CD4+ T cells from blood. Source of these receptors: a man under 40 with type 1 diabetes.

The gene calls are TRBV7-2 and TRBJ2-1; 8 bases are shared with TRBD2. The CDR3 contains 13 residues. Germline CDR1 is SGHTA and CDR2 is FQGNSA. V lost 4 bases to trimming and J lost 10 bases; unmatched junction nucleotides: 6. This CDR3 is CASSWMLAGEQFF. For the CDR3, the DNA is TGTGCCAGCAGCTGGATGCTAGCGGGCGAGCAGTTCTTC.

In its sample, this clone was seen a few times. This chain uses TRBV5-1 with TRBJ2-2; no firm D call. Trimming pared 6 bases from V and 2 bases from J, leaving 14 bases between. Germline CDR1 reads SGHRS; CDR2 reads YFSETQ. The CDR3 is 15 residues long. Here the CDR3 reads CASTPGVVNTGELFF. The CDR3 DNA sequence: TGCGCCAGCACCCCGGGTGTGGTCAACACCGGGGAGCTGTTTTTT. The full variable domain, in which reference TRBV5-1 and TRBJ2-2 provide the parts outside the CDR3, is KAGVTQTPRYLIKTRGQQVTLSCSPISGHRSVSWYQQTPGQGLQFLFEYFSETQRNKGNFPGRFSGRQFSNSRSEMNVSTLELGDSALYLCASTPGVVNTGELFFGEGSRLTVL.

In its sample, this clone was seen a few times. The chain combines TRBV18 with TRBJ2-5; 12 bases are a match to TRBD2. Germline V gene data show CDR1 as KGHSH and CDR2 as LQKENI. The CDR3 covers 16 residues. The V and J ends lost 6 bases and 5 bases, in that order; junction bases with no gene match: 10. CDR3 in DNA: TGTGCCAGCTCTTCGGGACTAGCGGGTAACGGCGAGACCCAGTACTTC. Translation gives CASSSGLAGNGETQYF.

A few counts support this clone. The V gene is TRBV7-2, the J gene TRBJ2-1; tentatively, D is TRBD1 or TRBD2 (5 bases each). This CDR3 comprises 16 residues. V lost 6 bases and J 0 bases, leaving 15 bases between the germline ends. The germline V gene encodes CDR1 SGHTA and CDR2 FQGNSA. The CDR3: CASRSSGRGSYNEQFF. The CDR3 DNA sequence: TGTGCCAGCAGATCGTCGGGAAGGGGCTCCTACAATGAGCAGTTCTTC.

This clone was detected only a few times. The chain employs TRBV30 and TRBJ2-3; D is undetermined. The CDR3 has 16 residues. CDR1 is GTSNPN and CDR2 is SVGIG in the germline V gene (reference sequence). Trimming took 5 bases from V and 1 from J, leaving 19 bases between them. Written as DNA, the CDR3 is TGTGCCTGGGCCCTTTCGGAGCTTTCTGGCACAGATACGCAGTATTTT. Translating it yields CAWALSELSGTDTQYF.

This clone was seen a handful of times. This chain links TRBV5-4 with TRBJ2-1; 9 nucleotides agree with TRBD2. The germline CDR1 and CDR2 sequences are SGHNT and YYREEE (reference sequence). V lost 0 bases and J lost 8; bases outside the gene matches: 6. The CDR3 spans 15 residues. DNA of the CDR3: TGTGCCAGCAGCTTGGGCGGCGCGGGGGGGCATGAGCAGTTCTTC. Translated: CASSLGGAGGHEQFF.

This clone appeared a few times. The chain couples TRBV4-3 to TRBJ1-2; 7 bases align to TRBD1. The CDR3 sequence is 13 residues long. With 4 bases clipped from V and 7 bases from J, the junction kept 6 bases outside the gene matches. Looked up from germline, CDR1 is LGHNA and CDR2 is YSLEER. The CDR3 reads CASSPRGRGGYTF. The DNA for the CDR3 is TGCGCCAGCAGCCCCAGGGGGAGAGGTGGCTACACCTTC.

This clone was counted only a few times. The rearrangement links TRBV2 to TRBJ2-2; a possible D gene is TRBD1 (6 bases). Looked up from germline, CDR1 is SNHLY and CDR2 is FYNNEI. The CDR3 length is 14 residues. V gave up 5 bases and J gave up 5 bases, with 12 bases separating them. The CDR3: CASSTSRGTGELFF. The CDR3 nucleotides read TGTGCCAGCAGTACCAGTAGGGGGACCGGGGAGCTGTTTTTT.

This chain joins TRBV2 and TRBJ2-5; tentatively, D is TRBD1 (6 bases). The CDR3 runs to 17 residues. Trimming shortened V by 3 bases and J by 2 bases, and 19 bases separated the two germline ends. Germline loops: CDR1 SNHLY, CDR2 FYNNEI. CDR3: CASSDWLDEGVQETQYF. The CDR3, as DNA: TGTGCCAGCAGTGACTGGCTTGACGAGGGGGTACAAGAGACCCAGTACTTC.

The sample holds a few counts of this clone. The CDR3 here is CASSLAGTNEQFF. Written as DNA, the CDR3 is TGTGCCAGCAGCTTGGCAGGTACTAATGAGCAGTTCTTC. This chain uses TRBV5-4 with TRBJ2-1; D gene ambiguous. The CDR3 sequence is 13 residues long. Trimming shortened V by 0 bases and J by 7 bases, and 8 bases separated the two germline ends. Germline-derived CDR1 and CDR2 are SGHNT and YYREEE (reference sequence).

The rearrangement links TRBV2 to TRBJ1-5, with a possible D match to TRBD1 (6 bases). CDR3 length: 13 amino acids. CDR1 and CDR2 (germline): SNHLY, FYNNEI. V was shortened by 10 bases and J by 4 bases, with 14 bases between the two germline ends. Here the CDR3 reads CAIHRDTNQPQHF. The CDR3 DNA follows: TGTGCCATACACCGGGACACTAATCAGCCCCAGCATTTT.

This clone was found a few times. The chain is built from TRBV5-6 and TRBJ2-5; the D gene is possibly TRBD2 (6 bases). CDR3 size: 14 residues. Germline V gives CDR1 SGHDT, CDR2 YYEEEE. Trimming took off 3 bases at V and 1 base at J, with 10 bases between the two ends. The CDR3 bases are TGTGCCAGCAGCTCGGCGGGACTCCAAGAGACCCAGTACTTC. It codes for CASSSAGLQETQYF.

V usage is TRBV10-3 and J usage is TRBJ1-4; TRBD1 might be the D (5 bases). Germline CDR1 is ENHRY and CDR2 is SYGVKD. V was cut by 6 bases and J by 4 bases, with 15 bases left in between. CDR3 size: 15 residues. The chain's CDR3 is CAISRGGDLNEKLFF. In DNA, the CDR3 is TGTGCCATCAGCCGTGGGGGGGACCTTAATGAAAAACTGTTTTTT.

The chain is built from TRBV6-5 and TRBJ2-6; tentatively, D is TRBD1 or TRBD2 (5 bases each). This CDR3 region has 15 residues. Looked up from germline, CDR1 is MNHEY and CDR2 is SVGAGI. The ends were cut back, 6 bases at V and 0 bases at J, with 9 bases in the middle. The CDR3 DNA reads TGTGCCAGCAGGAGGGGCGCCTCTGGGGCCAACGTCCTGACTTTC. Its translation is CASRRGASGANVLTF.